The source of this T cell receptor (beta chain) is a study of glioma-infiltrating T cells. General observations from the study: Tissue-blood divergence was below expectation in non-neoplastic patients, above in gliomas.

This clonotype was seen ten or more times. Its antigen is undetermined. This CDR3 comprises 13 residues. The germline V gene has CDR1 SGHRS and CDR2 YFSETQ. The V gene lost 3 bases and the J gene lost 2 bases, with 9 bases spanning the gap. Amplification of TCR alpha and beta CDR3 regions from RNA used iRepertoire nested multiplex PCR. One entry per CDR3 protein results from TCRdb running MiXCR on the multiplex PCR reads. The sample carries tens of thousands of distinct CDR3 sequences, roughly 37% recorded once. The source material was glioma tissue, nonneoplastic brain tissue, or PBMCs (not recorded which). The chain has TRBV5-1 and TRBJ2-7; TRBD1 is a possible D gene (6 bases). This receptor was taken from a human donor with low-grade glioma or glioblastoma, undergoing nonglioma brain surgery, or in good health (not recorded which). The CDR3 loop is CASSSAGAYEQYF. CDR3 DNA: TGCGCCAGCAGCTCCGCAGGGGCCTACGAGCAGTACTTC.